What follows is one T cell receptor (beta chain) and its context. Its antigen is as yet unknown. This sample is part of a study of T cells expressing NK-cell markers. As for the study in general: Underlying the TCR beta repertoires were sorted CD3+CD56+NKG2C+, CD3+CD56+NKG2C- and CD3+CD56-NKG2C+ T cells. Seven of the eight sequenced donors were classified as HCMV-seropositive, and one was classified as seronegative. Study results and limitations: The contribution of dominant NKG2C+ clonotypes to CD8+ T cells in more than five donors was about 1.0-7.0%.

5'RACE template switching built TCR beta cDNA with unique molecular identifiers. With the 5' RACE reads reprocessed, TCRdb shows one record per CDR3 protein and no DNA. This listing includes 550,000 to 600,000 distinct CDR3 sequences. Germline V gives CDR1 MNHEY, CDR2 SMNVEV (reference sequence). CDR3 length: 18 amino acids. V usage is TRBV27 and J usage is TRBJ1-1. Material for sequencing was blood T cells: a sorted CD56 or NKG2C T cell subset, CD4+ or CD8+ T cells, or bulk PBMC T cells (not recorded which). This receptor was obtained from a man aged 18 to 29 in good health. The CDR3 loop reads CASSLFGSPGELNTEAFF.